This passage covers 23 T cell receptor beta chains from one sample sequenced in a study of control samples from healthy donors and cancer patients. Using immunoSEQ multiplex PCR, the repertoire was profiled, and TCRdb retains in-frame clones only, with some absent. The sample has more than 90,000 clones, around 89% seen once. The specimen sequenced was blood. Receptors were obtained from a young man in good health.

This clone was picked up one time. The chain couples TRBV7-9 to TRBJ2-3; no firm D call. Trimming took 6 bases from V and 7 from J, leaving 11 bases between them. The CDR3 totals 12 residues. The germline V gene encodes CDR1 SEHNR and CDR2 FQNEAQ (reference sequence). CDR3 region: CASSPWGNTQYF. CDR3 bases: TGTGCCAGCAGTCCCTGGGGAAATACGCAGTATTTT. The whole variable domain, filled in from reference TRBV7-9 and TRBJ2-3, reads DTGVSQNPRHKITKRGQNVTFRCDPISEHNRLYWYRQTLGQGPEFLTYFQNEAQLEKSRLLSDRFSAERPKGSFSTLEIQRTEQGDSAMYLCASSPWGNTQYFGPGTRLTVL.

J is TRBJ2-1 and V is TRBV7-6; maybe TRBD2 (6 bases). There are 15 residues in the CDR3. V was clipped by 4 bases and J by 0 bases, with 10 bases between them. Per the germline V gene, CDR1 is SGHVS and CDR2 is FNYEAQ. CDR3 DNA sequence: TGTGCCAGCAGCTCCAGCGGGCCCTCCTACAATGAGCAGTTCTTC. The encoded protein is CASSSSGPSYNEQFF.

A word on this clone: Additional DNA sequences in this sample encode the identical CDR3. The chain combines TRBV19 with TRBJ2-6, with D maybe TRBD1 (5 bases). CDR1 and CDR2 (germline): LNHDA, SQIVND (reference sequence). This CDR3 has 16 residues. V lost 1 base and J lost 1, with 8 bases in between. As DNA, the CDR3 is TGTGCCAGTAGTATAGTTCAGGGTTCTGGGGCCAACGTCCTGACTTTC. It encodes CASSIVQGSGANVLTF.

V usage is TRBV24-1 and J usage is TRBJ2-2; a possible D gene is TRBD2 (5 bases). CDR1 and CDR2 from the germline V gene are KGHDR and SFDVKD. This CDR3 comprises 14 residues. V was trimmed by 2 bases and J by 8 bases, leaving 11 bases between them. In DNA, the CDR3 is TGTGCCACCAGTGATTCGGGGAGAGGAGGGGAGCTGTTTTTT. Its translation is CATSDSGRGGELFF.

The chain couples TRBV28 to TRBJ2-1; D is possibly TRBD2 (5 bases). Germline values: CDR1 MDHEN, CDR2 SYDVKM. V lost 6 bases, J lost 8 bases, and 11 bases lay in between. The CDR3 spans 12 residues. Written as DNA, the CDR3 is TGTGCCAGCAGCTTAAGGCGGGATGAGCAGTTCTTC. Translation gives CASSLRRDEQFF.

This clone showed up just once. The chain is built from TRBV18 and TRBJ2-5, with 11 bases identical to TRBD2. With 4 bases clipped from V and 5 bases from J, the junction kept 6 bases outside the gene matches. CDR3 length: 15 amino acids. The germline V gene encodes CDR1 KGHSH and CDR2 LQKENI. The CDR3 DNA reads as TGTGCCAGCTCACATAGCGGGAGGGCCTTCGAGACCCAGTACTTC. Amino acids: CASSHSGRAFETQYF.

DNA of the CDR3: TGTGCCAGCAGCTTTAGGGGAAATGGAAACACCATATATTTT. It specifies CASSFRGNGNTIYF. This sequence joins TRBV7-9 and TRBJ1-3, with a possible D match to TRBD1 (5 bases). V lost 3 bases to trimming and J lost 3 bases, with 9 bases between them. The CDR3 spans 14 residues. Germline V gives CDR1 SEHNR, CDR2 FQNEAQ (reference sequence).

In DNA form, the CDR3 reads TGTGCCAGCAGTGACTCACAGGGCACAGATACGCAGTATTTT. This encodes CASSDSQGTDTQYF. The chain uses TRBV6-4 and TRBJ2-3, with D perhaps TRBD1 (5 bases). Trimming removed 0 bases from V and 1 base from J, with 5 bases in between. The CDR3 contains 14 residues. Germline V gene sequence: CDR1 MRHNA, CDR2 SNTAGT.

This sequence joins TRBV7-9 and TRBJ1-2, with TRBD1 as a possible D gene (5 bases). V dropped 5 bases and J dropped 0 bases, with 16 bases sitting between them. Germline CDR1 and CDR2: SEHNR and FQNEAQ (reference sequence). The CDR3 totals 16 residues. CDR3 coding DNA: TGTGCCAGCAGCCCCTCCGGGACCTCGGCTAACTATGGCTACACCTTC. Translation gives CASSPSGTSANYGYTF.

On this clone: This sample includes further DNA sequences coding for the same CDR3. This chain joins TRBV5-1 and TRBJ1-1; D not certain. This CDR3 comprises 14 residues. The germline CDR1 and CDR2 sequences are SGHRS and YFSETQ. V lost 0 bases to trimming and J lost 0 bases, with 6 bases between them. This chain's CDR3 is CASSLVGMNTEAFF. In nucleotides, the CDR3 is TGCGCCAGCAGCTTGGTAGGCATGAACACTGAAGCTTTCTTT.

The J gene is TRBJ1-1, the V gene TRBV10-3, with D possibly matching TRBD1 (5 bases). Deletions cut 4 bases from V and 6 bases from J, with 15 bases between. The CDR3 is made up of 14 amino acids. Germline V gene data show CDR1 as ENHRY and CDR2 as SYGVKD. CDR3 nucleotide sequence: TGTGCCATCAGTGTGGCGATGGACATTTCTGAAGCTTTCTTT. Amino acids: CAISVAMDISEAFF.

The CDR3 region has the DNA TGCGCCAGCAGCTCCGACAGGGAATCACCCCTCCACTTT. This codes for CASSSDRESPLHF. The gene calls are TRBV5-1 and TRBJ1-6, with 7 positions matching TRBD1. CDR1 SGHRS and CDR2 YFSETQ come from the germline V gene. The CDR3 sequence is 13 residues long. V lost 3 bases and J lost 10; bases outside the gene matches: 4.

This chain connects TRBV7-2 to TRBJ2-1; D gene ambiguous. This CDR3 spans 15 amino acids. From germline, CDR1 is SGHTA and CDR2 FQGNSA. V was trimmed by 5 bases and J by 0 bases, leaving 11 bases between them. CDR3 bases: TGTGCCAGCAGCCCTAGAAAAAGCTCCTACAATGAGCAGTTCTTC. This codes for CASSPRKSSYNEQFF.

CDR3 loop: CASSYRLSYNSPLHF. CDR3 DNA sequence: TGTGCCAGCAGTTACAGGTTATCCTATAATTCACCCCTCCACTTT. The chain links TRBV6-5 to TRBJ1-6; the D is unclear. Germline V CDR1 and CDR2: MNHEY, SVGAGI. V lost 2 bases and J 1 base, leaving 6 bases between the germline ends. The CDR3 totals 15 residues.

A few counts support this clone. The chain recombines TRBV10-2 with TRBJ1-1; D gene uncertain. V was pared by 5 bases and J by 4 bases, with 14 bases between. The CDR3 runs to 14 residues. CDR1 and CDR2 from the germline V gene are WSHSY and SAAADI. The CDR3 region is CASSQRTESTEAFF. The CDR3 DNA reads TGCGCCAGCAGTCAGAGGACGGAGTCCACTGAAGCTTTCTTT.

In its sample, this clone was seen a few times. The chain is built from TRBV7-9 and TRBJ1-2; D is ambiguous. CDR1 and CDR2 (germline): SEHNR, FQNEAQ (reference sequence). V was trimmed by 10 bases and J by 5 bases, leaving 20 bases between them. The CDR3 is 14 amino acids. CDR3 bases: TGTGCCACCTCTGAAGGCCAGCTGGTTTATGGCTACACCTTC. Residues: CATSEGQLVYGYTF.

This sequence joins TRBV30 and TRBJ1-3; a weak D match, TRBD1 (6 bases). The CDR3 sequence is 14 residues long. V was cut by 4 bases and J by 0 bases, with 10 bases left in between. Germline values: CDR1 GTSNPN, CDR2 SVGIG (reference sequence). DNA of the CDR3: TGTGCCTGGAAGGGGGACAACTCTGGAAACACCATATATTTT. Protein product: CAWKGDNSGNTIYF. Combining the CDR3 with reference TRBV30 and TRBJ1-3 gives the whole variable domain SQTIHQWPATLVQPVGSPLSLECTVEGTSNPNLYWYRQAAGRGLQLLFYSVGIGQISSEVPQNLSASRPQDRQFILSSKKLLLSDSGFYLCAWKGDNSGNTIYFGEGSWLTVV.

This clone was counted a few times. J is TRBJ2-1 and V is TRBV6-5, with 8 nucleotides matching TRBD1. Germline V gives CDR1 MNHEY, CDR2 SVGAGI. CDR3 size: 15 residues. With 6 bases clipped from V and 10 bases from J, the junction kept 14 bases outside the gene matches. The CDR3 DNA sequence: TGTGCCAGCAGCCGCGACAGGGGCCTAGCCAAAGAGCAGTTCTTC. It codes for CASSRDRGLAKEQFF.

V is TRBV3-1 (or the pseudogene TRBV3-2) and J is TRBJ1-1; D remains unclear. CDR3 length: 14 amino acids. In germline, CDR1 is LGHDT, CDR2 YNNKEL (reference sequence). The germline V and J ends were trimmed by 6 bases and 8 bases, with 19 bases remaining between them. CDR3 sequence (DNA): TGTGCCAGCAGTCTCATGGGTCAGAAGTACGAAGCTTTCTTT. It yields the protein CASSLMGQKYEAFF.

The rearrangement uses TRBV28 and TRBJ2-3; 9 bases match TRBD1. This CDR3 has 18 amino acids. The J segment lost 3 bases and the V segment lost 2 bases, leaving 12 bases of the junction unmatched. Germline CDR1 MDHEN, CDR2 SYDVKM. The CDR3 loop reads CASSLSQHRGQGTDTQYF. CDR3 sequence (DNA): TGTGCCAGCAGTTTAAGCCAACACAGGGGGCAGGGGACAGATACGCAGTATTTT.

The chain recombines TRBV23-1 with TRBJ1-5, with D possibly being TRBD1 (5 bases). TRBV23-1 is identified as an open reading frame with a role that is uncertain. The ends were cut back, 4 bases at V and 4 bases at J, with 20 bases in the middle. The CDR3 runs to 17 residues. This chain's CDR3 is CASSPTPGLEGNQPQHF. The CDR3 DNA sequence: TGCGCCAGCAGTCCTACACCGGGACTCGAGGGGAATCAGCCCCAGCATTTT.

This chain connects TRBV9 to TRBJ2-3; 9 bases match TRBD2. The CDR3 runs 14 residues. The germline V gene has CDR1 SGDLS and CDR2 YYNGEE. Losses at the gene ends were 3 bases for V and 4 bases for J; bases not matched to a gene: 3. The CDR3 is CASSEGTSPDTQYF. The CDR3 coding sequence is TGTGCCAGCAGCGAAGGGACTAGCCCAGATACGCAGTATTTT.

The CDR3 sequence is CATSDRGSGNTIYF. CDR3 DNA: TGTGCCACCAGTGACAGGGGTTCCGGAAACACCATATATTTT. This rearrangement joins TRBV24-1 to TRBJ1-3, with a weak D call TRBD1 (6 bases). CDR3 length: 14 amino acids. Trimming cost V 4 bases and J 4 bases, with 10 bases left between them. Germline CDR1 is KGHDR and CDR2 is SFDVKD.